The text below deals with one TCR beta chain. As yet, its antigen is unknown. The record originates from a study of shared clonotypes between healthy human individuals. The study, taken as a whole, reports: In several donors, around 5% of naive CD4 clonotypes appeared in common.

Profiled with immunoSEQ multiplex PCR; TCRdb holds only in-frame clones, not every one. There are 2.3 million or so clones in the sample; over 90% occur only once, and about 0.39% lies in the top ten. Partitioning of CD4+ cells yielded a CD45RA+ naive subset and a CD45RA-negative memory subset. The CDR3 spans 14 residues. Germline values: CDR1 SGHVS, CDR2 FQNEAQ. Trimming at V came to 4 bases and at J to 1 base, leaving 3 bases not matched to a gene. Sequenced sample: naive CD4+ T cells from PBMCs. Subset given: CD45RA+ positively selected. The TCR sequence derives from a man aged 18 to 35 in good health. Some clones in this sample may be carry-over from other donors' samples. The J gene is TRBJ2-5, the V gene TRBV7-8, with TRBD2 matching over 7 bases. CDR3 in amino acids: CASSWGTTQETQYF. DNA for the CDR3: TGTGCCAGCAGCTGGGGGACTACCCAAGAGACCCAGTACTTC.